This T cell receptor beta chain was recovered during a study of cytomegalovirus exposure and HLA in healthy donors. Overall study results and limits: CMV serostatus was the sole immune exposure information available. One variant, a missense change in DCLRE1C, was linked in a later analysis to TCR beta V- and J-gene trimming. HLA alleles were associated with some 16,000 TCR beta sequences in a later analysis at 0.05 false discovery rate.

Of note for this clone: Antigen: not known.

The PCR contained 60 Vbeta and 13 Jbeta primers. Profiling relied on immunoSEQ multiplex PCR, and the TCRdb table lists in-frame clones only, not all of them. In the table there are some 64,000 clones, roughly 90% of which are singletons. Germline CDR1 is SGHRS and CDR2 is YFSETQ. This CDR3 is 15 amino acids long. J lost 3 bases, V lost 0 bases, and 2 bases had no gene match. The gene calls are TRBV5-1 and TRBJ2-1, with 8 bases matching TRBD2. This clonotype originated in a man younger than 40 in good health and CMV-seropositive. Sequencing was carried out using PBMCs. CDR3 loop: CASSLVTSVYNEQFF. CDR3 DNA sequence: TGCGCCAGCAGCTTGGTGACTAGCGTCTACAATGAGCAGTTCTTC.